The 20 T cell receptor beta chains given below trace back to one sample, sequenced in a study of blood T cell repertoires in COVID-19. Repertoires were generated with immunoSEQ multiplex PCR, while TCRdb's copy carries only in-frame clones and drops some. The table shows 200,000 to 250,000 clones, with approximately 85% occurring only once. Sequencing used peripheral blood. The receptors were gathered from a woman aged 70-85 years with acute or convalescent COVID-19.

The CDR3 protein is CASSLTDRTDSPLHF. The CDR3 region has the DNA TGTGCCAGCAGTTTAACCGACAGGACCGATTCACCCCTCCACTTT. This sequence joins TRBV6-2 or TRBV6-3 and TRBJ1-6, with TRBD1 as a possible D gene (6 bases). Germline V gene sequence: CDR1 MNHEY, CDR2 SVGEGT. This CDR3 is 15 amino acids long. V was clipped by 4 bases and J by 8 bases, with 15 bases between them.

The chain carries TRBV4-1 and TRBJ2-7; D may be TRBD2 (6 bases). Germline assignment: CDR1 MGHRA and CDR2 YSYEKL. The V end was cut by 5 bases, the J end by 2 bases, with 10 bases between. The CDR3 length is 13 residues. CDR3 coding DNA: TGCGCCAGCAGCATGAGGACTACCTACGAGCAGTACTTC. As protein: CASSMRTTYEQYF.

This chain uses TRBV14 with TRBJ2-7; D uncertain. V was shortened by 4 bases and J by 1 base, with 11 bases between the two germline ends. The CDR3 runs to 14 residues. CDR1 is SGHDN, CDR2 FVKESK, per germline. The CDR3 here is CASSPTVRSYEQYF. The CDR3 DNA reads as TGTGCCAGCAGCCCAACAGTCAGGTCCTACGAGCAGTACTTC.

The rearrangement joins TRBV27 to TRBJ1-1; D is undetermined. Trimming left V 2 bases short and J 0 bases short, with 7 bases between. The CDR3 loop spans 14 amino acids. The germline CDR1 and CDR2 sequences are MNHEY and SMNVEV (reference sequence). This CDR3 is CASSLGLMNTEAFF. The CDR3 bases are TGTGCCAGCAGTTTAGGGCTCATGAACACTGAAGCTTTCTTT.

V is TRBV11-2 and J is TRBJ2-3, with TRBD2 identical over 10 bases. Germline lookup yields CDR1 SGHAT and CDR2 FQNNGV. V trimming: 4 bases; J trimming: 6 bases; junction bases outside the gene matches: 13. The CDR3 is 17 residues long. The CDR3 region is CASSSIFSGGAGDTQYF. CDR3 in DNA: TGTGCCAGCAGCTCCATTTTCAGCGGGGGGGCAGGGGATACGCAGTATTTT.

The CDR3 nucleotides read TGTGCCAGCAGCTCAGGACAGGCCCAAGCTTTCTTT. Amino acid sequence: CASSSGQAQAFF. The J gene is TRBJ1-1, the V gene TRBV5-8; TRBD1 matches at 7 bases. Looked up from germline, CDR1 is SGHTS and CDR2 is YDEGEE. There are 12 residues in the CDR3. Trimming at V came to 3 bases and at J to 9 bases, leaving 5 bases not matched to a gene.

The genes are TRBV7-2 and TRBJ1-2; the D is unclear. The CDR3 covers 13 residues. Trimming cost V 1 base and J 3 bases, with 6 bases left between them. Germline-derived CDR1 and CDR2 are SGHTA and FQGNSA. The CDR3 region has the DNA TGTGCCAGCAGCTTAGGAGGGTACTATGGCTACACCTTC. Protein: CASSLGGYYGYTF.

This clone occurred a few times. The chain uses TRBV4-2 and TRBJ1-1; 8 bases match TRBD1. With 2 bases clipped from V and 2 bases from J, the junction kept 4 bases outside the gene matches. In germline, CDR1 is LGHNA, CDR2 YNFKEQ. The CDR3 length is 15 residues. CDR3 sequence (DNA): TGTGCCAGCAGCCAACCACAGGGGGATAACACTGAAGCTTTCTTT. This gives the protein CASSQPQGDNTEAFF.

The chain carries TRBV7-8 and TRBJ2-7; 10 positions match TRBD2. V was pared by 7 bases and J by 2 bases, with 5 bases of the junction left unmatched. CDR3 size: 14 residues. Germline lookup yields CDR1 SGHVS and CDR2 FQNEAQ. The DNA for the CDR3 is TGTGCCAGCACCTCTAGCGGGGGAACCTACGAGCAGTACTTC. Amino acids: CASTSSGGTYEQYF.

In DNA, the CDR3 is TGTGCCAGCAGCCAAGAGGGCCGCACTGAAGCTTTCTTT. Amino acids: CASSQEGRTEAFF. This chain links TRBV3-1 (or the pseudogene TRBV3-2) with TRBJ1-1; D gene unclear. Trimming cost V 0 bases and J 4 bases, with 6 bases left between them. The CDR3 is made up of 13 amino acids. Germline loops: CDR1 LGHDT, CDR2 YNNKEL (reference sequence).

The J gene is TRBJ1-1, the V gene TRBV10-2, with 8 bases lining up with TRBD1. Per germline, CDR1 WSHSY and CDR2 SAAADI. V lost 7 bases, J lost 4 bases, and 8 bases stayed unmatched. The CDR3 sequence is 14 residues long. CDR3 DNA sequence: TGCGCCAGCAAACGACAGGGGTCGGGCACTGAAGCTTTCTTT. It yields the protein CASKRQGSGTEAFF.

The chain uses TRBV7-2 and TRBJ2-7; 10 bases align to TRBD1. V dropped 4 bases and J dropped 4; count of bases not matched to a gene: 10. CDR3 length equals 16 residues. From germline, CDR1 is SGHTA and CDR2 FQGNSA. This CDR3 is CASSSSTGQGRYEQYF. CDR3 bases: TGTGCCAGCAGCTCTTCGACGGGACAGGGGAGATACGAGCAGTACTTC.

The CDR3 nucleotides are TGTGCCAGCAGCCAAGAGGGGGGGGCTGGGCGTGAGCAGTTCTTC. This encodes CASSQEGGAGREQFF. The chain couples TRBV3-1 (or the pseudogene TRBV3-2) to TRBJ2-1, with D perhaps matching TRBD2 (7 bases). Between the trimmed V and J ends, which lost 0 bases and 9 bases, there was a span of 15 bases. CDR1 and CDR2 (germline): LGHDT, YNNKEL (reference sequence). The CDR3 is 15 amino acids.

This rearrangement joins TRBV19 to TRBJ1-6; weak D call: TRBD1 (6 bases). V was cut by 9 bases and J by 3 bases, with 9 bases left in between. The CDR3 sequence is 13 residues long. From germline, CDR1 is LNHDA and CDR2 SQIVND (reference sequence). CDR3 sequence (DNA): TGTGCCAGCAGACAGGACTATAATTCACCCCTCCACTTT. Translated: CASRQDYNSPLHF. Based on the CDR3 plus reference TRBV19 and TRBJ1-6, the full variable domain is DGGITQSPKYLFRKEGQNVTLSCEQNLNHDAMYWYRQDPGQGLRLIYYSQIVNDFQKGDIAEGYSVSREKKESFPLTVTSAQKNPTAFYLCASRQDYNSPLHFGNGTRLTVT.

This clone was seen only a few times. CDR3 DNA: TGTGCCAGCAGATTTATAACAGGAGCCTACGAGCAGTACTTC. Translated: CASRFITGAYEQYF. The rearrangement links TRBV27 to TRBJ2-7; D might be TRBD1 (5 bases). The germline V and J ends were trimmed by 6 bases and 2 bases, with 14 bases remaining between them. The germline V gene has CDR1 MNHEY and CDR2 SMNVEV (reference sequence). The CDR3 runs 14 residues.

This clone came up many times. The CDR3 nucleotides are TGTGCCAGCAGCTTAACACAGGGTGGGGAGCTGTTTTTT. Its translation is CASSLTQGGELFF. The chain has TRBV11-2 and TRBJ2-2, with D maybe TRBD1 (6 bases). The germline V and J ends were trimmed by 2 bases and 8 bases, with 9 bases remaining between them. The CDR3 consists of 13 residues. Germline lookup yields CDR1 SGHAT and CDR2 FQNNGV.

The chain uses TRBV7-9 and TRBJ2-6; 8 bases line up with TRBD1. In germline, CDR1 is SEHNR, CDR2 FQNEAQ (reference sequence). V shed 4 bases and J 2 bases; nucleotides not matched to a gene: 7. The CDR3 is 17 amino acids. This chain's CDR3 is CASSSPPGGPGANVLTF. The CDR3 DNA follows: TGTGCCAGCAGCTCGCCCCCAGGGGGCCCTGGGGCCAACGTCCTGACTTTC.

The CDR3 spells CASSTGTGLTGELFF. The CDR3 DNA reads as TGTGCCAGTAGTACGGGAACAGGGCTGACCGGGGAGCTGTTTTTT. V gene TRBV19 combines with J gene TRBJ2-2; D may be TRBD1 (6 bases). Trimming left V 4 bases short and J 5 bases short, with 14 bases between. This CDR3 is built from 15 residues. Germline CDR1 is LNHDA and CDR2 is SQIVND (reference sequence). The full variable domain, completed using reference TRBV19 and TRBJ2-2, is DGGITQSPKYLFRKEGQNVTLSCEQNLNHDAMYWYRQDPGQGLRLIYYSQIVNDFQKGDIAEGYSVSREKKESFPLTVTSAQKNPTAFYLCASSTGTGLTGELFFGEGSRLTVL.

The V call is TRBV7-2, the J call TRBJ2-2; 7 bases are shared with TRBD1. The CDR3 extends over 14 amino acids. J lost 6 bases, V lost 7 bases, and 8 bases had no gene match. Germline lookup yields CDR1 SGHTA and CDR2 FQGNSA. CDR3 coding DNA: TGTGCCAGCACAAATGTAGGGGGCCCCGGGGAGCTGTTTTTT. It translates to CASTNVGGPGELFF.

This chain uses TRBV10-3 with TRBJ2-1; 9 bases are shared with TRBD1. CDR3 length: 14 amino acids. Per the germline V gene, CDR1 is ENHRY and CDR2 is SYGVKD. Trimming cost V 10 bases and J 6 bases; bases outside gene matches: 10. As DNA, the CDR3 is TGTGCCACTAGGACCGGGACAGGGACCAATGAGCAGTTCTTC. Translating it yields CATRTGTGTNEQFF.